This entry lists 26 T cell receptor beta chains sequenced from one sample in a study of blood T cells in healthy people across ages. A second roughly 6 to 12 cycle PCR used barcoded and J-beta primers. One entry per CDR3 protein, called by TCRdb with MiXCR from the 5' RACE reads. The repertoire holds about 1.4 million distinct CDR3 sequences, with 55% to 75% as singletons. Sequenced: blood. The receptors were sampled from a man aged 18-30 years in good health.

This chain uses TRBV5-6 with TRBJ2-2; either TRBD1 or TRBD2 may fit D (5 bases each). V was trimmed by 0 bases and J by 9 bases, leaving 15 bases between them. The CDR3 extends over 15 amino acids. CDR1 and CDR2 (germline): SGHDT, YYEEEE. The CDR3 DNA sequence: TGTGCCAGCAGCTTGGCACGACGACGGGGCCGGGAGCTGTTTTTT. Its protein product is CASSLARRRGRELFF.

Here the CDR3 DNA reads TGTGCCAGCAGCGTAAGACAGGGGGGGACTGAAGCTTTCTTT. It yields the protein CASSVRQGGTEAFF. This rearrangement joins TRBV7-2 to TRBJ1-1; 9 nucleotides align to TRBD1. The CDR3 extends over 14 amino acids. Germline CDR1 and CDR2: SGHTA and FQGNSA. After removal of 5 bases from V and 5 bases from J, the junction contained 6 bases not matched to a gene.

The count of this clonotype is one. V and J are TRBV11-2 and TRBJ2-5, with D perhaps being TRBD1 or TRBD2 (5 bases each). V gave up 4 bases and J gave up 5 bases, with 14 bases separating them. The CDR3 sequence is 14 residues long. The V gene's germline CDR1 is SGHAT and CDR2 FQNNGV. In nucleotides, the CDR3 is TGTGCCAGCAGCTCCCCAGGGTGGGGGGAGACCCAGTACTTC. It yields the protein CASSSPGWGETQYF.

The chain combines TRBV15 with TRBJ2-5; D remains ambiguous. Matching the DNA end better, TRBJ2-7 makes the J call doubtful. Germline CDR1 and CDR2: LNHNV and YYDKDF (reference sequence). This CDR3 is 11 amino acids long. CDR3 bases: TGTGCCACCAGCACGGTCGACGAGCAGTACTTC. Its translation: CATSTVDEQYF.

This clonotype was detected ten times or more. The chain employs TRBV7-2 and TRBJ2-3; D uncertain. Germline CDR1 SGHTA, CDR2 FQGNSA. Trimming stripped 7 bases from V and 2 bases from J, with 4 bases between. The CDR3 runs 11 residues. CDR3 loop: CASTLTDTQYF. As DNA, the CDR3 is TGTGCCAGCACCCTCACAGATACGCAGTATTTT.

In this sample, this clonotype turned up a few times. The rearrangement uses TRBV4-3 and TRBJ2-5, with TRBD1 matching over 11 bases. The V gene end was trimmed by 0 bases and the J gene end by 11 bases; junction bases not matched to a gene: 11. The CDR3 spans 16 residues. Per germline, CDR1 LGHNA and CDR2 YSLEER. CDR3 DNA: TGCGCCAGCAGCCAAGAGGTAGGACAGGGGGCGGCAGAGCAGTACTTC. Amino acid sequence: CASSQEVGQGAAEQYF.

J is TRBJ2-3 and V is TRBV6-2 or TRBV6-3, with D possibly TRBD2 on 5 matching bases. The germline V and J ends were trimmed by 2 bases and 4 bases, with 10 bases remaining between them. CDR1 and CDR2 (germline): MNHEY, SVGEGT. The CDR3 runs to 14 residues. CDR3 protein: CASSYATRADTQYF. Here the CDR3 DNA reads TGTGCCAGCAGTTACGCCACTAGAGCAGATACGCAGTATTTT.

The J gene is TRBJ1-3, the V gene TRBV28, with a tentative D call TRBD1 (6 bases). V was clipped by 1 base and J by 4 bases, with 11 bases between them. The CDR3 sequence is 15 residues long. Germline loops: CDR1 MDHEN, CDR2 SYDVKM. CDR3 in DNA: TGTGCCAGCAGTTTATCCAGGGACAACGGAAACACCATATATTTT. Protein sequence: CASSLSRDNGNTIYF.

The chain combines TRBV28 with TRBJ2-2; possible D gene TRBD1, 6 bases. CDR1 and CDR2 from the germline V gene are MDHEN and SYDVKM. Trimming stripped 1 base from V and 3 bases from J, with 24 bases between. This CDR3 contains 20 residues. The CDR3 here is CASSLYRESGFRFDTGELFF. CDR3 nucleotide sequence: TGTGCCAGCAGTTTATACAGGGAGAGCGGCTTTCGATTCGACACCGGGGAGCTGTTTTTT.

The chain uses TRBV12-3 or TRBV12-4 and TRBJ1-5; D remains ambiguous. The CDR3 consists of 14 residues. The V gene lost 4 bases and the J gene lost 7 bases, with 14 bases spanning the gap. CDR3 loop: CASSCGSRLQPQHF. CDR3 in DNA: TGTGCCAGCAGTTGTGGAAGCCGACTCCAGCCCCAGCATTTT.

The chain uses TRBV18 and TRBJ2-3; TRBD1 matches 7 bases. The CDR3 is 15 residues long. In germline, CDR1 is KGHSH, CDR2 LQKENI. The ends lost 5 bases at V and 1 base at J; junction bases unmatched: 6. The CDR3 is CASSTAGTGTDTQYF. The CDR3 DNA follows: TGTGCCAGCTCAACAGCCGGGACAGGCACAGATACGCAGTATTTT. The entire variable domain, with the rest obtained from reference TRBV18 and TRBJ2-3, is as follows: NAGVMQNPRHLVRRRGQEARLRCSPMKGHSHVYWYRQLPEEGLKFMVYLQKENIIDESGMPKERFSAEFPKEGPSILRIQQVVRGDSAAYFCASSTAGTGTDTQYFGPGTRLTVL.

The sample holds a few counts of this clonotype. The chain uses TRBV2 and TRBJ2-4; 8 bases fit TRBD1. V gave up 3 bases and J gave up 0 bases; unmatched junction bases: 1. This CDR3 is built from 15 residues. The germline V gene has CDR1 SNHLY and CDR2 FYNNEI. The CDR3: CASSDRGRAKNIQYF. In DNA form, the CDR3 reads TGTGCCAGCAGTGACAGGGGGCGAGCCAAAAACATTCAGTACTTC.

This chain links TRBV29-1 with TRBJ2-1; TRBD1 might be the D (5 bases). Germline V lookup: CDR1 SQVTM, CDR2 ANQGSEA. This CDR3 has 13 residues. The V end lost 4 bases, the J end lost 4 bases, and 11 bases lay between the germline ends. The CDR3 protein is CSVVGRDYNEQFF. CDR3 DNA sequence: TGCAGCGTTGTGGGCAGGGATTACAATGAGCAGTTCTTC.

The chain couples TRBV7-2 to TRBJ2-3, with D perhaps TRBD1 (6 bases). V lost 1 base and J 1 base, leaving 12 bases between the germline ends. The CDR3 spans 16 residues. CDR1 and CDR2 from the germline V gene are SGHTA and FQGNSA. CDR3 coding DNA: TGTGCCAGCAGCTTAGGTTGGGGGCTGGGCACAGATACGCAGTATTTT. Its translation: CASSLGWGLGTDTQYF.

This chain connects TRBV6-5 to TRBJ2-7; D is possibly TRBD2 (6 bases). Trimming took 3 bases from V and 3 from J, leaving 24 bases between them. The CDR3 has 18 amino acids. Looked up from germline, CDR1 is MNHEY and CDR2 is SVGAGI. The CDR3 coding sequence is TGTGCCAGCAGTTATGGCGACGGCGGGAACCAGCTCCTCTACGAGCAGTACTTC. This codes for CASSYGDGGNQLLYEQYF.

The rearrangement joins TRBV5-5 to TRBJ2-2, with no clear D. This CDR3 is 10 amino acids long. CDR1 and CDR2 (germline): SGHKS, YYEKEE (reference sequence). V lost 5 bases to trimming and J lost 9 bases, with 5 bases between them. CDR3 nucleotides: TGTGCCAGCAGGGGCCGGGAGCTGTTTTTT. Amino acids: CASRGRELFF.

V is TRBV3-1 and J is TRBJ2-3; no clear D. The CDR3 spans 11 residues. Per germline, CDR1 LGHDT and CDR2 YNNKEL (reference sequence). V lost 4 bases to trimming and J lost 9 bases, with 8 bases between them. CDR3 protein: CASSRAQTQYF. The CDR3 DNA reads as TGTGCCAGCAGCCGGGCCCAAACGCAGTATTTT.

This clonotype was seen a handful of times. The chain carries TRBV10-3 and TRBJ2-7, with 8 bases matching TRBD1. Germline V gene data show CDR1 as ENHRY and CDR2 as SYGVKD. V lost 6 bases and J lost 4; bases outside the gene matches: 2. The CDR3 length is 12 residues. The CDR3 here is CAIRGQVYEQYF. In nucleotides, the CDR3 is TGTGCCATCAGGGGACAGGTATACGAGCAGTACTTC.

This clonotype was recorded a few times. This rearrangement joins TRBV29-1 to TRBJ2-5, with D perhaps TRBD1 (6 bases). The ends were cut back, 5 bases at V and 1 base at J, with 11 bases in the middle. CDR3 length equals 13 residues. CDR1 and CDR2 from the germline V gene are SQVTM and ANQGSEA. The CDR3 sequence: CSVLDSRQETQYF. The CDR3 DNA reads TGCAGCGTTTTGGACAGCCGCCAAGAGACCCAGTACTTC.

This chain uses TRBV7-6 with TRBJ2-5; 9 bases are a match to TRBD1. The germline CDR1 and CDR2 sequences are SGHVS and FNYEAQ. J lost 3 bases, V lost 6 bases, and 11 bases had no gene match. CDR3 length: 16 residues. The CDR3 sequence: CASRTRPGTGKETQYF. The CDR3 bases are TGTGCCAGCAGGACCAGACCCGGGACAGGGAAAGAGACCCAGTACTTC.

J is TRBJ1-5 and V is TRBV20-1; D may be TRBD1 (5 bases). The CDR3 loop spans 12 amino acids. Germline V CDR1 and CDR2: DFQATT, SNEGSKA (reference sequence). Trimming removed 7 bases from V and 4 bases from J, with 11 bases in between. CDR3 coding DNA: TGCAGTGTCCTACAGGTGAATCAGCCCCAGCATTTT. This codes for CSVLQVNQPQHF.

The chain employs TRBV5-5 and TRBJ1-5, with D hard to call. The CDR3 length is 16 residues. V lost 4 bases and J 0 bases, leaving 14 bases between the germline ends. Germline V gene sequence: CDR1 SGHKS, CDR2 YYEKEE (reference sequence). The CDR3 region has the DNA TGTGCCAGCAGCCTAAACAGTGACTGTAGCAATCAGCCCCAGCATTTT. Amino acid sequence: CASSLNSDCSNQPQHF.

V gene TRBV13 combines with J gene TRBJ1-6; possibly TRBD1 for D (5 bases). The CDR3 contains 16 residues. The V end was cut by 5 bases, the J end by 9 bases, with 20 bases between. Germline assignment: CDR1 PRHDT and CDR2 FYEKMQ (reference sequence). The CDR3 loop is CASSAGERTPSSPLHF. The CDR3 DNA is TGTGCCAGCAGCGCGGGCGAGAGGACACCCAGTTCACCCCTCCACTTT.

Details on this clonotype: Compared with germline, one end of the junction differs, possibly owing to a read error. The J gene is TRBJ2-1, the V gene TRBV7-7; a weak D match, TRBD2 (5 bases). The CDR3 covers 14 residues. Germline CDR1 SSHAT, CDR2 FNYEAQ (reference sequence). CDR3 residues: CASSPHLGVETQFF. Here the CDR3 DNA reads TGTGCTAGCAGCCCGCATTTGGGAGTGGAGACCCAGTTCTTC.

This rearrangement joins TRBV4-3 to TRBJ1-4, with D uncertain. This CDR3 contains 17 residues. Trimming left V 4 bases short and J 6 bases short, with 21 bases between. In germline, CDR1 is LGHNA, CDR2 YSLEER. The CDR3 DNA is TGCGCCAGCAGCCGGGTGGGTGGCGGGTTGGAGGATGAAAAACTGTTTTTT. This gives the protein CASSRVGGGLEDEKLFF.

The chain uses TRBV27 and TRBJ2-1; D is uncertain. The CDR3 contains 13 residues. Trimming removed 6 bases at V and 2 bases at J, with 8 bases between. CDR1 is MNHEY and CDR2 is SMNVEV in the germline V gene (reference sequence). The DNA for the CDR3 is TGTGCCAGCAGCGACGACCCCTACAATGAGCAGTTCTTC. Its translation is CASSDDPYNEQFF.